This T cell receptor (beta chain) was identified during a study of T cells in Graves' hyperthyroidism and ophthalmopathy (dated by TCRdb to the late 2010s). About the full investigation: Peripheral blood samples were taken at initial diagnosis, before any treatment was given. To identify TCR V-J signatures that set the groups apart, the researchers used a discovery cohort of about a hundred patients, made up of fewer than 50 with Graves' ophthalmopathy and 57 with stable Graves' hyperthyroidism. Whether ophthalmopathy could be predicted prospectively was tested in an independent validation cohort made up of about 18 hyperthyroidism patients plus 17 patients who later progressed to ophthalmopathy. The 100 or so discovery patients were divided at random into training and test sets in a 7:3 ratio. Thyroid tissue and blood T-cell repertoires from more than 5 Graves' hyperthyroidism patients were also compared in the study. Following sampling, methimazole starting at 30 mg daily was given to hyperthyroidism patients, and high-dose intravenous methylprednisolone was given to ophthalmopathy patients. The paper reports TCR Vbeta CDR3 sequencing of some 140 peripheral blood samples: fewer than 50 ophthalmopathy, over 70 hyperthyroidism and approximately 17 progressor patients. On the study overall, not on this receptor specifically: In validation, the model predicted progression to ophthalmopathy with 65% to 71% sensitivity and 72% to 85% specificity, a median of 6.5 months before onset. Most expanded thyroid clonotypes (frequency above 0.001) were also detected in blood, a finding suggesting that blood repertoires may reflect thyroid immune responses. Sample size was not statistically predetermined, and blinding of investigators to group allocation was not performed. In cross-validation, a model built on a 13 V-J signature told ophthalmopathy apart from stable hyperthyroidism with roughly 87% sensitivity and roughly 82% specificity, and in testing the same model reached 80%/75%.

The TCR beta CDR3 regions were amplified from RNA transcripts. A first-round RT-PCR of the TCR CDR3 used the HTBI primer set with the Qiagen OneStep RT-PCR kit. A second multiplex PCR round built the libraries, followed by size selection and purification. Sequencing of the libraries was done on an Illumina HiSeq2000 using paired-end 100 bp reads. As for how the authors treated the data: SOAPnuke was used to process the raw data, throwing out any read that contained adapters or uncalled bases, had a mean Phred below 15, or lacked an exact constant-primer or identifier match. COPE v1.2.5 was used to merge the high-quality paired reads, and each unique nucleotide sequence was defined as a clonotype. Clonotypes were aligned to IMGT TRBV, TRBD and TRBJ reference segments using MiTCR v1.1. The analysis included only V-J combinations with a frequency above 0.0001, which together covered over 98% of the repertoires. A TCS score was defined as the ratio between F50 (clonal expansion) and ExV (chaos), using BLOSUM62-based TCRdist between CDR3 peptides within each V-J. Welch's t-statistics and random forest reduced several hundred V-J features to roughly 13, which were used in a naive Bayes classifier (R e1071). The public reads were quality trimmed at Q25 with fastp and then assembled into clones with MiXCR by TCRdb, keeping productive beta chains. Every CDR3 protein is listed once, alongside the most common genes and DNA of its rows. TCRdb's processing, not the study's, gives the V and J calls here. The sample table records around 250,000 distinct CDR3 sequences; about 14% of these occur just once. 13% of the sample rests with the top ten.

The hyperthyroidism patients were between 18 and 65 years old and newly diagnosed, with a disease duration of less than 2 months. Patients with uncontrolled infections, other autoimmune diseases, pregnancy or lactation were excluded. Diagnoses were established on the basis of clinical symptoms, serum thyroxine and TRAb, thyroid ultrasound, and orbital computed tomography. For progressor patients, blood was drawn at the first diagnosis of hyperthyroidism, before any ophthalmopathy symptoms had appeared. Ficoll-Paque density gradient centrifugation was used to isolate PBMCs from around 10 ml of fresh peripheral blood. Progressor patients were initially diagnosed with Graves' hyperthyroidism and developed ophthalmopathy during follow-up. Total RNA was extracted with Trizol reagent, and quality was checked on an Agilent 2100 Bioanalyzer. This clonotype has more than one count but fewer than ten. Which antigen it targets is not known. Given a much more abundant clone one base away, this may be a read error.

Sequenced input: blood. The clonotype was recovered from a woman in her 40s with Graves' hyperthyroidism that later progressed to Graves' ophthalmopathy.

The CDR3 is CSARGHETRLYEQYF. The sequenced DNA: TGCAGTGCTAGGGGACACGAGACTAGACTCTACGAGCAGTACTTC. The chain was built from TRBV20-1 and TRBJ2-7; the D segment may tentatively be TRBD1 or TRBD2, each giving 6 matched bases. CDR1 DFQATT and CDR2 SNEGSKA were looked up in the germline V gene (reference sequence). Measured from the cysteine to the phenylalanine, the CDR3 is 15 residues long. CDR3 DNA only is kept here, 45 bases in frame from base 1. The junction shows trimming of 3 bases on V and 3 bases on J, plus 18 bases between the germline ends.